The rows below give T cell receptor beta chains drawn from one sample of a study of blood T cell repertoires in COVID-19. Some clones are missing from TCRdb's copy, which holds only in-frame ones; the method was immunoSEQ multiplex PCR. The sample includes around 340,000 clones, over 85% of them seen just once. Sequencing was done on a sample of peripheral blood. The receptors come from a woman aged 60-75 years with COVID-19, enrolled during active disease. CDR3s include the opening cysteine and the closing phenylalanine or tryptophan. The D gene is left open where the match is weak. A clone size is listed for some rows: how often the clone was seen (once, few, many), or a class if it is expanded.

j_call clone_size v_call cdr3_length d_call cdr3_aa cdr3_nt
TRBJ1-2 - TRBV7-9 17 TRBD1 CASSLLGSGTAPYGYTF TGTGCCAGCAGCCTTCTGGGGTCCGGGACAGCACCCTATGGCTACACCTTC
TRBJ1-4 - TRBV5-4 15 TRBD1 CASSAGGQGNEKLFF TGTGCCAGCAGCGCGGGGGGACAGGGGAATGAAAAACTGTTTTTT
TRBJ1-5 - TRBV2 12 - CASRGGNQPQHF TGTGCCAGCAGGGGAGGCAATCAGCCCCAGCATTTT
TRBJ1-1 - TRBV5-6 15 TRBD1 CASSLVGQGGTEAFF TGTGCCAGCAGCTTGGTTGGGCAGGGGGGTACTGAAGCTTTCTTT
TRBJ1-2 - TRBV6-5 13 TRBD1 CASKGGQGWGYTF TGTGCCAGCAAAGGGGGACAGGGCTGGGGCTACACCTTC
TRBJ2-5 - TRBV3-1/TRBV3-2 13 TRBD1 CASSLGQGETQYF TGTGCCAGCAGCCTTGGACAGGGGGAGACCCAGTACTTC
TRBJ1-5 - TRBV5-8 18 TRBD1 CASSLAGTAFYSNQPQHF TGTGCCAGCAGCTTGGCAGGGACAGCATTTTATAGCAATCAGCCCCAGCATTTT
TRBJ1-5 - TRBV6-7 15 - CATPSSLFINQPQHF TGTGCCACCCCTTCGAGCCTTTTCATAAATCAGCCCCAGCATTTT
TRBJ1-6 once TRBV28 14 TRBD1 CASSRDSSNSPLHF TGTGCCAGCAGTAGGGACAGTTCTAATTCACCCCTCCACTTT
TRBJ1-3 - TRBV6-5 14 TRBD1 CASSYSEQGNTIYF TGTGCCAGCAGTTACTCAGAACAGGGGAACACCATATATTTT
TRBJ2-3 - TRBV7-9 13 TRBD2 CASGRGSTDTQYF TGTGCCTCTGGGCGGGGGAGCACAGATACGCAGTATTTT
TRBJ1-5 - TRBV6-1 14 - CASTPGGNNQPQHF TGTGCCAGCACCCCGGGAGGGAACAATCAGCCCCAGCATTTT
TRBJ1-3 - TRBV11-2 15 - CASSQGQRSGNTIYF TGTGCCAGCAGCCAGGGACAACGCTCTGGAAACACCATATATTTT
TRBJ2-3 - TRBV27 15 TRBD2 CASTGEGLAGDTQYF TGTGCCAGCACTGGGGAGGGGCTAGCAGGAGATACGCAGTATTTT
TRBJ2-3 - TRBV5-6 13 - CASSYDTTDTQYF TGTGCCAGCAGCTACGACACCACAGATACGCAGTATTTT
TRBJ1-5 - TRBV21-1 14 - CASSKVRENQPQHF TGTGCCAGCAGCAAAGTGAGGGAGAATCAGCCCCAGCATTTT
TRBJ2-3 once TRBV20-1 14 - CSASFRGLSDTQYF TGCAGTGCTAGTTTCCGCGGACTCTCAGATACGCAGTATTTT
TRBJ2-5 - TRBV7-9 14 TRBD1 CASSPDRAEETQYF TGTGCCAGCAGCCCAGACAGGGCCGAGGAGACCCAGTACTTC
TRBJ2-7 - TRBV5-4 16 TRBD1 CASSRARGQGSYEQYF TGTGCCAGCAGCAGGGCCCGGGGACAGGGGTCATACGAGCAGTACTTC
TRBJ1-2 - TRBV24-1 15 TRBD1 CATSDGQGSNYGYTF TGTGCCACCAGTGACGGACAGGGCTCTAACTATGGCTACACCTTC
TRBJ2-7 few TRBV11-2 15 - CASSLDWGVSYEQYF TGTGCCAGCAGCTTAGATTGGGGGGTCTCCTACGAGCAGTACTTC
TRBJ2-7 - TRBV7-8 15 TRBD1 CASSSPGQLTYEQYF TGTGCCAGCAGCAGTCCGGGACAGTTAACCTACGAGCAGTACTTC
TRBJ1-1 - TRBV6-5 15 TRBD1 CASSSRTGEYTEAFF TGTGCCAGCAGTTCCAGGACAGGGGAATACACTGAAGCTTTCTTT
TRBJ1-6 - TRBV5-6 12 - CASSLRDSPLHF TGTGCCAGCAGCCTCCGGGATTCACCCCTCCACTTT
TRBJ2-3 - TRBV7-2 12 TRBD2 CASSLRAGGGYF TGTGCCAGCAGCTTACGGGCGGGGGGCGGATATTTT
TRBJ1-2 - TRBV6-5 15 TRBD1 CASSYSGQGMRGYTF TGTGCCAGCAGTTACTCGGGACAGGGGATGCGGGGCTACACCTTC
TRBJ1-1 - TRBV19 13 TRBD1 CASSRQGAPEAFF TGTGCCAGTAGCCGACAGGGGGCGCCTGAAGCTTTCTTT
TRBJ1-1 - TRBV7-3 15 - CASSFRQGMNTEAFF TGTGCCAGCAGCTTTAGGCAGGGGATGAACACTGAAGCTTTCTTT
TRBJ2-7 - TRBV18 14 - CASSPLTDSYEQYF TGTGCCAGCTCACCACTAACAGACTCCTACGAGCAGTACTTC
TRBJ2-1 - TRBV19 12 - CASSLDWHEQFF TGTGCCAGTAGTTTGGACTGGCATGAGCAGTTCTTC
TRBJ2-7 - TRBV19 18 - CASSSRGADGGVRTVRYF TGTGCCAGTAGTTCAAGGGGAGCTGATGGCGGGGTCCGGACCGTTCGGTACTTC
TRBJ1-2 once TRBV9 13 - CATRTLPGTPLTF TGTGCCACACGAACTCTCCCCGGGACTCCCCTCACCTTC
TRBJ1-6 - TRBV5-1 13 TRBD1 CASRRQGGSPLHF TGCGCCAGCAGAAGACAGGGAGGCTCACCCCTCCACTTT
TRBJ2-3 - TRBV5-5 16 - CASCFNPRGSTDTQYF TGTGCCAGCTGCTTCAACCCACGGGGGAGCACAGATACGCAGTATTTT
TRBJ1-2 once TRBV6-5 14 - CASSYSGRNYGYTF TGTGCCAGCAGTTACTCCGGTCGGAACTATGGCTACACCTTC
TRBJ1-1 - TRBV30 13 - CAWSVGGATEAFF TGTGCCTGGAGTGTAGGGGGGGCGACTGAAGCTTTCTTT
TRBJ1-1 - TRBV29-1 14 TRBD1 CSVTGGGINTEAFF TGCAGCGTAACAGGGGGCGGGATAAACACTGAAGCTTTCTTT
TRBJ1-2 - TRBV7-3 15 TRBD1 CASSLGTGVIYGYTF TGTGCCAGCAGCTTAGGGACAGGGGTAATCTATGGCTACACCTTC
TRBJ1-2 - TRBV29-1 14 TRBD1 CSVGGDREGYGYTF TGCAGCGTCGGGGGGGACAGGGAAGGCTATGGCTACACCTTC
TRBJ1-1 - TRBV19 15 - CASSPEGRMNTEAFF TGTGCCAGTAGTCCGGAGGGACGCATGAACACTGAAGCTTTCTTT
TRBJ1-1 - TRBV11-2 17 - CASSLGKAGRKYTEAFF TGTGCCAGCAGCCTAGGGAAGGCAGGGAGGAAGTACACTGAAGCTTTCTTT
TRBJ1-2 - TRBV4-2 14 - CASSQDGGWDGYTF TGTGCCAGCAGCCAAGATGGGGGGTGGGACGGCTACACCTTC
TRBJ2-1 - TRBV7-8 16 TRBD2 CASRRTSGGLYNEQFF TGTGCCAGCAGGCGGACTAGCGGGGGTCTCTACAATGAGCAGTTCTTC
TRBJ2-1 - TRBV13 15 - CASSPTPGGLHEQFF TGTGCCAGCAGCCCTACACCGGGGGGCCTGCATGAGCAGTTCTTC
TRBJ2-3 - TRBV28 15 - CASSLGGPRTDTQYF TGTGCCAGCAGTTTGGGGGGGCCTCGCACAGATACGCAGTATTTT
TRBJ1-2 - TRBV2 15 - CASSVRGASNYGYTF TGTGCCAGCAGTGTGCGGGGGGCTAGTAACTATGGCTACACCTTC
TRBJ2-7 once TRBV7-9 11 - CASSLGQREYF TGTGCCAGCAGCTTAGGGCAGCGGGAGTACTTC
TRBJ1-1 - TRBV5-5 13 - CASSFRGNTEAFF TGTGCCAGCAGCTTCAGGGGGAACACTGAAGCTTTCTTT
TRBJ2-7 - TRBV7-8 14 TRBD2 CASSPGGSGGEQYF TGTGCCAGCAGCCCGGGGGGGTCGGGCGGCGAGCAGTACTTC
TRBJ1-3 - TRBV5-1 15 - CASSLFRPGEDTIYF TGCGCCAGCAGCTTGTTCAGACCTGGGGAGGACACCATATATTTT